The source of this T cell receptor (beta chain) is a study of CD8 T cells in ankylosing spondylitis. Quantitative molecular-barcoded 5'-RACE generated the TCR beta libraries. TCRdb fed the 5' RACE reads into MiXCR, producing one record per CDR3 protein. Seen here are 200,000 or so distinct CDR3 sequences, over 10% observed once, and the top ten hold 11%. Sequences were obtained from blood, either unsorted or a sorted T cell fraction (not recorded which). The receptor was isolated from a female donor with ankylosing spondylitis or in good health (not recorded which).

The CDR3 DNA reads TGTGCCATCAGACGAGCGGGAGGTGATTCCGGTACGCAGTATTTT. It is translated as CAIRRAGGDSGTQYF. V is TRBV10-3 and J is TRBJ2-3, with TRBD2 matching 9 bases. The CDR3 length is 15 residues. J was trimmed by 8 bases and V by 6 bases; bases with no gene match: 12. Germline V gives CDR1 ENHRY, CDR2 SYGVKD.